These T cell receptor beta chains were read from a single sample in a study of T cells after posttransplantation cyclophosphamide. Only in-frame clones appear in the TCRdb table, and some are missing; sequencing was by immunoSEQ multiplex PCR. The table lists around 15,000 clones, 94% of them singletons. The sequenced material came from naive CD4+ T cells sorted from blood. The receptors stem from a woman in her 50s in good health and a related stem cell transplant donor. Each CDR3 is given with its conserved first and last residue. The D gene is left open where the match is weak.

J: TRBJ2-2; V: TRBV28; D: TRBD1; DNA: TGTGCCAGCCTTGGGGACAGGCTTACCGGGGAGCTGTTTTTT; CDR3: CASLGDRLTGELFF
J: TRBJ1-5; V: TRBV7-9; D: TRBD1; DNA: TGTGCCAGCAGCTTGTCAGGGGGCGGATCTCCCCAGCATTTT; CDR3: CASSLSGGGSPQHF
J: TRBJ2-5; V: TRBV21-1; D: NA; DNA: TGTGCCAGCAGCACCAAGGCCCGACTGCAGAAACAAGAGACCCAGTACTTC; CDR3: CASSTKARLQKQETQYF
J: TRBJ2-3; V: TRBV7-2; D: NA; DNA: TGTGCCAGCAGCTTAAATTTCGGCACAGATACGCAGTATTTT; CDR3: CASSLNFGTDTQYF
J: TRBJ2-2; V: TRBV9; D: NA; DNA: TGTGCCAGCAGCGTAGGCGGCCCCGGGGAGCTGTTTTTT; CDR3: CASSVGGPGELFF
J: TRBJ1-1; V: TRBV19; D: NA; DNA: TGTGCCAGTAGTATAGGCGCGAACACTGAAGCTTTCTTT; CDR3: CASSIGANTEAFF
J: TRBJ1-2; V: TRBV5-4; D: TRBD1; DNA: TGTGCCAGCAGCGAAGGGACAGTGGGCCCCGCTAACTATGGCTACACCTTC; CDR3: CASSEGTVGPANYGYTF
J: TRBJ2-5; V: TRBV5-1; D: NA; DNA: TGCGCCAGCAGCTCACAGATTCAAGAGACCCAGTACTTC; CDR3: CASSSQIQETQYF
J: TRBJ1-2; V: TRBV5-4; D: TRBD1; DNA: TGTGCCAGCAGCTTGAGGGGGCAGAACTATGGCTACACCTTC; CDR3: CASSLRGQNYGYTF
J: TRBJ2-1; V: TRBV27; D: TRBD2; DNA: TGTGCCAGCAGTCCCCTTCTCGGGACTAGCGGCGACAATGAGCAGTTCTTC; CDR3: CASSPLLGTSGDNEQFF
J: TRBJ1-5; V: TRBV6-6; D: TRBD1; DNA: TGTGCCAGCACCCACCCACAGGGGGCAGGCGATCAGCCCCAGCATTTT; CDR3: CASTHPQGAGDQPQHF